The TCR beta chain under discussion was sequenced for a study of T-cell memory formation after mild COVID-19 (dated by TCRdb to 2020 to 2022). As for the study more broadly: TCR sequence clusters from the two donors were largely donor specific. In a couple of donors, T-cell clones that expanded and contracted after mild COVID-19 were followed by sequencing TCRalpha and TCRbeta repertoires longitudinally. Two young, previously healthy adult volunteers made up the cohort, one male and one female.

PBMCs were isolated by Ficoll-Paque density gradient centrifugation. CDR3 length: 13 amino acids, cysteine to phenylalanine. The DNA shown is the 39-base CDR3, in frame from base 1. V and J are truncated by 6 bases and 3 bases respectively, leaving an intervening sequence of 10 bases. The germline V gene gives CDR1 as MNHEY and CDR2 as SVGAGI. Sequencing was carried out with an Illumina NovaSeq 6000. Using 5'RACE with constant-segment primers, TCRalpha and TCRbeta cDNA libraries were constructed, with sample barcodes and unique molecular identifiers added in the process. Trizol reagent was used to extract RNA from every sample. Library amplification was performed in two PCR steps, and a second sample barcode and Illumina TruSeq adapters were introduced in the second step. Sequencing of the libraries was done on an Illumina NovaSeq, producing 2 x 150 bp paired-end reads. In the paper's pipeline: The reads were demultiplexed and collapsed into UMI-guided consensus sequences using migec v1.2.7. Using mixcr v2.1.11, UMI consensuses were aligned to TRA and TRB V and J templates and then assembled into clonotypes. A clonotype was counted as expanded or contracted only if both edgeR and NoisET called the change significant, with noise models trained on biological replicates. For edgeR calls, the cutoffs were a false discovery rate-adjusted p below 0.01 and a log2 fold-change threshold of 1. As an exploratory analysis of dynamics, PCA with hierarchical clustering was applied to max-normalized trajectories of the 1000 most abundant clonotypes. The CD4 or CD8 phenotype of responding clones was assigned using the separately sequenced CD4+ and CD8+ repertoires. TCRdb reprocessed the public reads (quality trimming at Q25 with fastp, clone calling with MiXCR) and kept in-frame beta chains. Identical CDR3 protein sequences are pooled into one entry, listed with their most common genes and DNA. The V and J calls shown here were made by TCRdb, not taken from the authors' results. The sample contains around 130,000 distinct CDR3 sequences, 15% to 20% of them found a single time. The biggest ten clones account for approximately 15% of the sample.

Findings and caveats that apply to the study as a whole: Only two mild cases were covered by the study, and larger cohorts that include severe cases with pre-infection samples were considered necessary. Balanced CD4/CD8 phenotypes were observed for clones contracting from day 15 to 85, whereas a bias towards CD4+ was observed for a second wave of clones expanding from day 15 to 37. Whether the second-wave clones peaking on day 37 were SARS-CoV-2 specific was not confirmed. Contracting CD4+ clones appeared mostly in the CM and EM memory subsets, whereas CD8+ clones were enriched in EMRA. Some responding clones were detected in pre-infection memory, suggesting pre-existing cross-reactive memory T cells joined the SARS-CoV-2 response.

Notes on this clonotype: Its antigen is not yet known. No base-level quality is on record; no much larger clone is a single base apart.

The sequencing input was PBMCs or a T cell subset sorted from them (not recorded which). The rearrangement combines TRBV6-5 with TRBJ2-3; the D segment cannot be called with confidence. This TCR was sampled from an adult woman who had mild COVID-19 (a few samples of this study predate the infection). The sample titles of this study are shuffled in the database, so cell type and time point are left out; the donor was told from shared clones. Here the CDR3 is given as CASRRDGTDTQYF. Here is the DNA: TGTGCCAGCAGAAGGGATGGAACAGATACGCAGTATTTT.